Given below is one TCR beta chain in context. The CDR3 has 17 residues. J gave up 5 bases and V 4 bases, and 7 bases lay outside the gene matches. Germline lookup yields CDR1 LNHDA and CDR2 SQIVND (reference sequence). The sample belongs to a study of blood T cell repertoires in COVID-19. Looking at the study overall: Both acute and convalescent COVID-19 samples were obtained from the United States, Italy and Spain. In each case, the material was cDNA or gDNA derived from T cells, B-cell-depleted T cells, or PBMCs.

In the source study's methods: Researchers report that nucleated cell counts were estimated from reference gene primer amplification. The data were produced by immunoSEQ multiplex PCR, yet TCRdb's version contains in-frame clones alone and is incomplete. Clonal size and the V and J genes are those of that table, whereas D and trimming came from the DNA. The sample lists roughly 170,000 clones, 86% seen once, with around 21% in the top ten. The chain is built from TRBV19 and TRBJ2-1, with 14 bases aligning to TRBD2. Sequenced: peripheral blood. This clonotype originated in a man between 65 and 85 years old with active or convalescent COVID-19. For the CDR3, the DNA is TGTGCCAGTAGTAGGACTAGCGGGAGGACCACCAACAATGAGCAGTTCTTC. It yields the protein CASSRTSGRTTNNEQFF. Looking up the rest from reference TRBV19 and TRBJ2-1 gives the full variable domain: DGGITQSPKYLFRKEGQNVTLSCEQNLNHDAMYWYRQDPGQGLRLIYYSQIVNDFQKGDIAEGYSVSREKKESFPLTVTSAQKNPTAFYLCASSRTSGRTTNNEQFFGPGTRLTVL.